These T cell receptor beta chains were read from a single sample in a study of a mutant IDH1 vaccine in newly diagnosed glioma. Produced via immunoSEQ multiplex PCR; TCRdb's table is partial and in-frame only. The sample includes roughly 41,000 clones, roughly 92% of them seen just once. The sequencing here drew on PBMCs, taken from a glioma patient treated with radiotherapy, temozolomide or both. The receptors come from a man aged 18 to 30 with glioma. Both conserved end residues are part of each CDR3. D genes are given only for firm matches. Size is omitted from some rows. Given values are once, few, many or a class for expanded clones.

j_call clone_size v_call d_call cdr3_nt cdr3_aa
TRBJ2-7 NA TRBV7-9 TRBD1 TGTGCCAGCAGCTCTCGACAGGGGTCGAGCTCCTACGAGCAGTACTTC CASSSRQGSSSYEQYF
TRBJ2-7 NA TRBV7-8 NA TGTGCCAGCAGCCTAGACACTCTCTACGAGCAGTACTTC CASSLDTLYEQYF
TRBJ2-5 NA TRBV7-2 NA TGTGCCAGCAGGGGGGGAGGCAGGGAACAAGAGACCCAGTACTTC CASRGGGREQETQYF
TRBJ1-4 NA TRBV10-3 TRBD1 TGTGCCATCAGTGAGCAGGGGGATGAAAAACTGTTTTTT CAISEQGDEKLFF
TRBJ2-7 once TRBV11-2 NA TGTGCCAGCAGGGGAGACTACTACGAGCAGTACTTC CASRGDYYEQYF
TRBJ2-7 NA TRBV4-3 TRBD2 TGCGCCAGCAGCCAGAGACTAGCCGAAAGCTCCTACGAGCAGTACTTC CASSQRLAESSYEQYF
TRBJ1-1 NA TRBV6-1 NA TGTGCCAGCAGTGAAGCAGGGGAGCTCCGGTCCACTGAAGCTTTCTTT CASSEAGELRSTEAFF
TRBJ2-5 NA TRBV5-1 NA TGCGCCAGCAGCTTGGGGCAGGTAGGGGAGACCCAGTACTTC CASSLGQVGETQYF
TRBJ2-5 NA TRBV5-6 NA TGTGCCAGCAGCACCCGACAGGTGGGTCAAGAGACCCAGTACTTC CASSTRQVGQETQYF
TRBJ1-2 NA TRBV29-1 TRBD1 TGCAGCGTTAGGGACAGCAACTATGGCTACACCTTC CSVRDSNYGYTF
TRBJ1-3 NA TRBV7-2 NA TGTGCCAGCAGACAGGGTTCAGGAAACACCATATATTTT CASRQGSGNTIYF
TRBJ1-2 once TRBV27 TRBD1 TGTGCCAGCAGTTTATTGGGACAGGGGGCCGGGGGCTATGGCTACACCTTC CASSLLGQGAGGYGYTF
TRBJ1-5 once TRBV19 TRBD1 TGTGCCAGTAGACCGGGACAGGGGTCTCAGCCCCAGCATTTT CASRPGQGSQPQHF
TRBJ1-4 NA TRBV18 TRBD1 TGTGCCAGCTCACCACTCCCAGGGGGCTTCGGGTCTAATGAAAAACTGTTTTTT CASSPLPGGFGSNEKLFF
TRBJ1-1 NA TRBV10-3 NA TGTGCCATCAGTGAGGGGATGAACACTGAAGCTTTCTTT CAISEGMNTEAFF
TRBJ2-1 NA TRBV11-2 TRBD2 TGTGCCAGCAGCTTGGGTCCTAGCGGAACCTACAATGAGCAGTTCTTC CASSLGPSGTYNEQFF
TRBJ1-5 NA TRBV6-5 NA TGTGCCAGCAGCGCCACTAGCAATCAGCCCCAGCATTTT CASSATSNQPQHF
TRBJ2-7 NA TRBV29-1 NA TGCAGCGTTGAATCGGGGGACCGCGAGTACTTC CSVESGDREYF
TRBJ1-3 NA TRBV7-2 NA TGTGCCAGCAGCTTAGAAGCTCAAGGGGGAAACACCATATATTTT CASSLEAQGGNTIYF
TRBJ2-7 NA TRBV4-1 TRBD2 TGCGCCAGCAGCCCGGGGACTACCAACGCCTACGAGCAGTACTTC CASSPGTTNAYEQYF
TRBJ1-1 NA TRBV9 NA TGTGCCAGCAGCGATCCGGGATCCCACACTGAAGCTTTCTTT CASSDPGSHTEAFF
TRBJ1-2 NA TRBV5-4 NA TGTGCCAGCAGCAGGGACCCGGGGGGCTACACCTTC CASSRDPGGYTF
TRBJ2-7 NA TRBV19 TRBD2 TGTGCCAGTAGTGATAGCGGGAGGTCCTACGAGCAGTACTTC CASSDSGRSYEQYF
TRBJ2-5 NA TRBV19 NA TGTGCCAGTAGCTGGTCCCAAGAGACCCAGTACTTC CASSWSQETQYF
TRBJ1-2 NA TRBV6-6 NA TGTGCCACCACAGGGAGTGACTATGGCTACACCTTC CATTGSDYGYTF
TRBJ2-1 NA TRBV5-1 NA TGCGCCAGCAGCGCTAGTCCACAGGGTGGCGGGGACGGTGAGCAGTTCTTC CASSASPQGGGDGEQFF
TRBJ2-5 NA TRBV5-1 NA TGCGCCAGCAGCTTTAGGTCTCTCTACGAGACCCAGTACTTC CASSFRSLYETQYF
TRBJ1-1 NA TRBV5-1 NA TGCGCCAGCAGCTTGAGTCAGTCGGTGGGAACTGAAGCTTTCTTT CASSLSQSVGTEAFF
TRBJ2-7 NA TRBV18 TRBD2 TGTGCCAGCTCACCACCGCGTAGCGGGAGGAAATACGAGCAGTACTTC CASSPPRSGRKYEQYF
TRBJ1-1 NA TRBV7-2 NA TGTGCCAGCAGCCCCCGGACAAACACTGAAGCTTTCTTT CASSPRTNTEAFF
TRBJ1-2 NA TRBV28 NA TGTGCCAGCAGCCCCGCGCAGGCCGATTTACTCCTCTATGGCTACACCTTC CASSPAQADLLLYGYTF
TRBJ1-5 NA TRBV19 NA TGTGCCAGTAGTATAGCCGTTAGCAATCAGCCCCAGCATTTT CASSIAVSNQPQHF
TRBJ2-1 once TRBV7-9 TRBD2 TGTGCCAGCAGCTTAGCGCCTGGCGGGAGAGAGCAGTTCTTC CASSLAPGGREQFF
TRBJ1-5 NA TRBV9 NA TGTGCCAGCAGCGTAGCTGTGGGTCAGCCCCAGCATTTT CASSVAVGQPQHF
TRBJ1-2 NA TRBV7-9 NA TGTGCCAGCAGCTTAGGAACCGACAGCAGCTATGGCTACACCTTC CASSLGTDSSYGYTF
TRBJ2-5 NA TRBV19 NA TGTGCCAGTAGTATGAACTCCAAAGAGACCCAGTACTTC CASSMNSKETQYF
TRBJ1-2 once TRBV30 NA TGTGCCTGGACCGGGTCTCGACGTGGCTACACCTTC CAWTGSRRGYTF
TRBJ1-2 NA TRBV7-8 NA TGTGCCAGCAGCTATCAATTAGGGGGCTACACCTTC CASSYQLGGYTF
TRBJ1-5 NA TRBV28 NA TGTGCCAGCCTTCACGGAGGGGGTGGTCAGCCCCAGCATTTT CASLHGGGGQPQHF
TRBJ1-2 NA TRBV10-3 NA TGTGCCATCAGTGAGGCGCAAGACTATGGCTACACCTTC CAISEAQDYGYTF
TRBJ2-6 NA TRBV9 NA TGTGCCAGCAGCGCTCCCCCTGGGGCCAACGTCCTGACTTTC CASSAPPGANVLTF
TRBJ2-1 NA TRBV4-3 TRBD2 TGCGCCAGCAGCCCGACTTGGGGCGGGAGGTCGAATGAGCAGTTCTTC CASSPTWGGRSNEQFF
TRBJ1-5 NA TRBV4-3 NA TGCGCCAGCAGCCAAGATCTTTGGGTGCTCGGATATCAGCCCCAGCATTTT CASSQDLWVLGYQPQHF
TRBJ2-1 NA TRBV20-1 NA TGCAGTGCTAGTCTGGCATATGAGCAGTTCTTC CSASLAYEQFF
TRBJ2-3 NA TRBV5-4 TRBD2 TGTGCCACTCGGACTAGCGGGTGGGATACGCAGTATTTT CATRTSGWDTQYF
TRBJ2-3 few TRBV19 NA TGTGCCAGTAGTATAGTCCCAGATACGCAGTATTTT CASSIVPDTQYF
TRBJ2-3 once TRBV5-1 TRBD2 TGCGCCAGCAGCCCCGGGACTACTCTTTTCACAGATACGCAGTATTTT CASSPGTTLFTDTQYF
TRBJ2-1 NA TRBV29-1 NA TGCAGCGTTGCAAGGGATTACAATGAGCAGTTCTTC CSVARDYNEQFF
TRBJ1-4 NA TRBV29-1 TRBD1 TGCAGCGTTGCCTCCGGACAGGGTAGGGAAAAACTGTTTTTT CSVASGQGREKLFF
TRBJ2-6 NA TRBV27 NA TGTGCCAGCACCCAAAGGAGGGCTGGGGCCAACGTCCTGACTTTC CASTQRRAGANVLTF
TRBJ1-1 NA TRBV19 TRBD1 TGTGCCAGTAGTATAGGGGGAGGTCGGACAGGGAGGACTGAAGCTTTCTTT CASSIGGGRTGRTEAFF
TRBJ1-1 NA TRBV7-9 NA TGTGCCAGCAGCCTATTAGGGGATACTGAAGCTTTCTTT CASSLLGDTEAFF
TRBJ2-1 once TRBV7-2 TRBD2 TGTGCCAGCAGCTTAGCGGGGACTAGCGGGAGGGACAATGAGCAGTTCTTC CASSLAGTSGRDNEQFF